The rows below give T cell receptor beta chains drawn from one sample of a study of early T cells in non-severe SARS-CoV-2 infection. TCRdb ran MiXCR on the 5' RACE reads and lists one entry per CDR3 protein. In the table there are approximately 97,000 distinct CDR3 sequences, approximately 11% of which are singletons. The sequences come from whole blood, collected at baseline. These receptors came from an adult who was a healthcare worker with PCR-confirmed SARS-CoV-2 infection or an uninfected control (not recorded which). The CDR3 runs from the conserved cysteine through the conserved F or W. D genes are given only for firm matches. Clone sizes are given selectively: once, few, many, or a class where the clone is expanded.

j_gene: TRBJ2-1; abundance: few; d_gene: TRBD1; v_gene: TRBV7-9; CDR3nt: TGTGCCAGCAGCAGGACAGGCTGGGAGCAGTTCTTC; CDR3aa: CASSRTGWEQFF
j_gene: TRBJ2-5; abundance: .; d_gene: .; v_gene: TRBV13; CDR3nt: TGTGCCAGCAGCTCGCTGCCTGGGGAAGAGACCCAGTACTTC; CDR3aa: CASSSLPGEETQYF
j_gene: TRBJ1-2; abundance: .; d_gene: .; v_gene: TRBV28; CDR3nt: TGTGCCAGCGGAACGAACAGGGCCTCCAACTATGGCTACACCTTC; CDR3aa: CASGTNRASNYGYTF
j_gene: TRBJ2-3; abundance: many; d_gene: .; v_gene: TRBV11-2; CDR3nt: TGTGCCAGCAGCTTAGATCCCAGTCAGAGTACGCAGTATTTT; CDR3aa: CASSLDPSQSTQYF
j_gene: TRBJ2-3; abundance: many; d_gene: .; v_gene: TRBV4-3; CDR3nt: TGCGCCAGCAGCCAAGGGTGGCCGTCCGATACGCAGTATTTT; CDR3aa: CASSQGWPSDTQYF
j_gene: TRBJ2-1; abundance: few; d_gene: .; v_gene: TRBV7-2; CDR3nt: TGTGCCAGCAGCGCCGGAGGGGGATACAATGAGCAGTTCTTC; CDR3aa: CASSAGGGYNEQFF
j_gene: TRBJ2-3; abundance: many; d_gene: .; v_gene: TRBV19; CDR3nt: TGTGCCAGTAGTATAGAGATATATGAAGATACGCAGTATTTT; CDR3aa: CASSIEIYEDTQYF
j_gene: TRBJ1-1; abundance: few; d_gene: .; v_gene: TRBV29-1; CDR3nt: TGCAGCGTGGGACGGGTGAACACTGAAGCTTTCTTT; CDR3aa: CSVGRVNTEAFF
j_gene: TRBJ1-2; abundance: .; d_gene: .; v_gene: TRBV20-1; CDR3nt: TGCAGTGCCCCGAGGGGAGGGAACTATGGCTACACCTTC; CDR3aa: CSAPRGGNYGYTF
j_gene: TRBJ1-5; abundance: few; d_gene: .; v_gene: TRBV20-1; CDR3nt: TGCAGTGCTTTTCCAAGCCTGGACAATCAGCCCCAGCATTTT; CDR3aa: CSAFPSLDNQPQHF
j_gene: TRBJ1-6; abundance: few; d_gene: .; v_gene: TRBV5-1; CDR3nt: TGCGCCAGCAGCAACCGAGCAGGGAAGCGGGATAATTCACCCCTCCACTTT; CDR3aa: CASSNRAGKRDNSPLHF
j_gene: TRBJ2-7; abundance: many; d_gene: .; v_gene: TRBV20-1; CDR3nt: TGCAGTGCTAGAAAACCAAGCTCCTACGAGCAGTACTTC; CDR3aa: CSARKPSSYEQYF
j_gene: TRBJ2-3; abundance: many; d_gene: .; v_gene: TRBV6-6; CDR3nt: TGTGCCAGCAGTCATGGACCCACAGATACGCAGTATTTT; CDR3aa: CASSHGPTDTQYF
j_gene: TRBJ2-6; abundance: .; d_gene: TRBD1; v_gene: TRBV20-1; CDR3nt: TGCAGTGTCGCAACCGGGACAGTCCTGGGGTCTGGGGCCAACGTCCTGACTTTC; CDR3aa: CSVATGTVLGSGANVLTF
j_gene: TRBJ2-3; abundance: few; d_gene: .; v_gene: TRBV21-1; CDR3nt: TGTGCCAGACCCGTCCAAAGGGGAGACAGGCGAATGCTCACAGATACGCAGTATTTT; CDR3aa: CARPVQRGDRRMLTDTQYF
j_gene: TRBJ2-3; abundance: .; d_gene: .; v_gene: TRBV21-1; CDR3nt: TGTGCCAGCACGGTGTGTAGCGGGAGACCCTCGGGCACAGATACGCAGTATTTT; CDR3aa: CASTVCSGRPSGTDTQYF
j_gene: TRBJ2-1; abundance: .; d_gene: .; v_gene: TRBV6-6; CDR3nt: TGTGCCAGCAGTACTGGGAGAGAGCAGTTCTTC; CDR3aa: CASSTGREQFF
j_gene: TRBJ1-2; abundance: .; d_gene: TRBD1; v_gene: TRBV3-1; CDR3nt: TGTGCCAGCAGCCAAGATCCCCCCGGACAGGGGCTACGGTATGGCTACACCTTC; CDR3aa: CASSQDPPGQGLRYGYTF
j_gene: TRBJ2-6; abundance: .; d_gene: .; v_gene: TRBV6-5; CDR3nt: TGTGCCAGCAGTTACGAAGGTTCCGGGGCCAACGTCCTGACTTTC; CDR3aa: CASSYEGSGANVLTF
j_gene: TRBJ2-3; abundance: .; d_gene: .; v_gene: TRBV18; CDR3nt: TGTGCCAGCTCACGGACACCTAGCACAGATACGCAGTATTTT; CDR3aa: CASSRTPSTDTQYF
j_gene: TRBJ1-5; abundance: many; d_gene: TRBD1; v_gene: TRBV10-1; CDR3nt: TGCGCCAGCAGCAGGGACAGTCGGGGTCCGAGCAATCAGCCCCAGCATTTT; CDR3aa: CASSRDSRGPSNQPQHF
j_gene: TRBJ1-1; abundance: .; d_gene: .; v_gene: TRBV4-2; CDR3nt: TGTGCCAGCAGCCAACGGTCCAGAGCCTTAAACACTGAAGCTTTCTTT; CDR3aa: CASSQRSRALNTEAFF
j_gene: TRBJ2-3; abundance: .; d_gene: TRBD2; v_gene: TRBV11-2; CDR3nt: TGTGCCAGCAGCTACCGCCCGGGACTAGCGGTTTCAGATACGCAGTATTTT; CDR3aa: CASSYRPGLAVSDTQYF
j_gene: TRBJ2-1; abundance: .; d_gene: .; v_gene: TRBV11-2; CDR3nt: TGTGCCAGCAGCTTAGAGTTGGGGGCCTCTTTGTTCTTC; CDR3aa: CASSLELGASLFF
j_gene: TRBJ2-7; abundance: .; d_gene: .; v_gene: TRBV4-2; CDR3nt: TGTGCCAGCAGCCAAGATCTGGGCCGCGGAACCTACGAGCAGTACTTC; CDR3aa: CASSQDLGRGTYEQYF
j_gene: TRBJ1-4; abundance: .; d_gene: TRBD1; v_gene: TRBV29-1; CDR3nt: TGCAGCGTCCGGGCAGGGGGAAATGAAAAACTGTTTTTT; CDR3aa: CSVRAGGNEKLFF
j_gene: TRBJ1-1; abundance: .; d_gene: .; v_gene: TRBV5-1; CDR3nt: TGCGCCAGCAGCGTCAGGGGTGTGAGTACTGAAGCTTTCTTT; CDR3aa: CASSVRGVSTEAFF
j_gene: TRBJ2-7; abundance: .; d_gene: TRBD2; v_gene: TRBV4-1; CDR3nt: TGCGCCAGCAGCCAGGCTAGCGGGAGTTACGAGCAGTACTTC; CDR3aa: CASSQASGSYEQYF
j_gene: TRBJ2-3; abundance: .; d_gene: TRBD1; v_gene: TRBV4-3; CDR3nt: TGCGCCAGCAGCCCAGAACCGGGACAGCTCACAGATACGCAGTATTTT; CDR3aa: CASSPEPGQLTDTQYF
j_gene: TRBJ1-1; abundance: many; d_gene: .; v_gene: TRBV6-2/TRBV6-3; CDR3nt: TGTGCCAGCGGCCGGATCACTGAAGCTTTCTTT; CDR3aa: CASGRITEAFF
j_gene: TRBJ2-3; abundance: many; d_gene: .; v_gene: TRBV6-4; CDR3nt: TGTGCCAGCAGTCTGGACAACACAGATACGCAGTATTTT; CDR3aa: CASSLDNTDTQYF
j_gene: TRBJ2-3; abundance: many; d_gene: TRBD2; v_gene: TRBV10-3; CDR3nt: TGTGCCATCAGTCCAGCGGGGATATCAGATACGCAGTATTTT; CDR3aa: CAISPAGISDTQYF
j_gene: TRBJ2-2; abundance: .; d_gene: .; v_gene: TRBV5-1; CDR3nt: TGCGCCAGCAGCTTGAATGATCAGGGGAGCACCGGGGAGCTGTTTTTT; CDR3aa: CASSLNDQGSTGELFF
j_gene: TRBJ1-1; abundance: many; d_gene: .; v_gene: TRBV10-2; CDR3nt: TGCGCCAGCAGTGAGTGGAAGAGGCACACTGAAGCTTTCTTT; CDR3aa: CASSEWKRHTEAFF
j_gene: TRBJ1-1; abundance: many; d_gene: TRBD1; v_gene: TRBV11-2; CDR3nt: TGTGCCAGCAGCTTAGAGGGGGACAGGCCTTATGAAGCTTTCTTT; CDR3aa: CASSLEGDRPYEAFF
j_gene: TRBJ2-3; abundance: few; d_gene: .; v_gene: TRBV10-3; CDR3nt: TGTGCCATCATGGCCCTTGTCGGCGGGACTAGCACAGATACGCAGTATTTT; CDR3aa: CAIMALVGGTSTDTQYF
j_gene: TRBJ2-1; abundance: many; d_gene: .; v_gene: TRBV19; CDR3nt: TGTGCCAGTAGTAAAAACCCAGGACCTACCTACAATGAGCAGTTCTTC; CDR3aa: CASSKNPGPTYNEQFF
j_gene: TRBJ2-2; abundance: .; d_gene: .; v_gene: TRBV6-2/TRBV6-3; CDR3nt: TGTGCCAGCAGGGATAGCGGGAACACCGGGGAGCTGTTTTTT; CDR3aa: CASRDSGNTGELFF
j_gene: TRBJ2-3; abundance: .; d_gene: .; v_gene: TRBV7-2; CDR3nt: TGTGCCAGCAGCTTAGTGGCGCAACTAAGCACAGATACGCAGTATTTT; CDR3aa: CASSLVAQLSTDTQYF
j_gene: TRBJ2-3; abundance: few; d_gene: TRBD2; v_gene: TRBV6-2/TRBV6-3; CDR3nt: TGTGCCAGCGGAGTTAATCTTCTGGTAGCGGGAGACACAGATACGCAGTATTTT; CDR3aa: CASGVNLLVAGDTDTQYF
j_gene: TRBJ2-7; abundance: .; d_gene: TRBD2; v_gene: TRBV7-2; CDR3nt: TGTGCCAGCAGCTTAGAGGGGACTAGCGGAACCTACGAGCAGTACTTC; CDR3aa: CASSLEGTSGTYEQYF
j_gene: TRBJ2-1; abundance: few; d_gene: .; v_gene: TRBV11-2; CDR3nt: TGTGCCAGCAGCTTAGCCAGGGGTCCCAACAATGAGCAGTTCTTC; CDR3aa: CASSLARGPNNEQFF
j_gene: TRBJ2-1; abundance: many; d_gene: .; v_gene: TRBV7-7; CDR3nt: TGTGCCAGCAGCTCGGAGGGGGCCCACAATGAGCAGTTCTTC; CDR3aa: CASSSEGAHNEQFF
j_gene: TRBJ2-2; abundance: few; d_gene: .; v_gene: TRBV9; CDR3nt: TGTGCCAGCAGCGTAGCTGTTTCCCCCACCGGGGAGCTGTTTTTT; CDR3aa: CASSVAVSPTGELFF
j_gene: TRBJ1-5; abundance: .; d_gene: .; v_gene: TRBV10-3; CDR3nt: TGTGCCATCAGTGAGGGTCAGCCCCAGCATTTT; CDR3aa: CAISEGQPQHF
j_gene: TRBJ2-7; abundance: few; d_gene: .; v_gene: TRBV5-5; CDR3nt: TGTGCCAGCAGCTTACGGGTTCTGTCCTACGAGCAGTACTTC; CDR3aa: CASSLRVLSYEQYF
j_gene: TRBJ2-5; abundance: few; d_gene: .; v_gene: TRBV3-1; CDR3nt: TGTGCCAGCAGTCAAGATCAGAGAGGGGAAGAGACCCAGTACTTC; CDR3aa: CASSQDQRGEETQYF
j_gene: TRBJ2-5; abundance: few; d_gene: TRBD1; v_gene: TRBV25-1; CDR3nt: TGTGCCAGCAGGGGACAGCTTCAAGAGACCCAGTACTTC; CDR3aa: CASRGQLQETQYF
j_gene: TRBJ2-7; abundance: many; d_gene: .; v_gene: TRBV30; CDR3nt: TGTGCCTGGAGTGAGGGGTACAGCTCCTACGAGCAGTACTTC; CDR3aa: CAWSEGYSSYEQYF
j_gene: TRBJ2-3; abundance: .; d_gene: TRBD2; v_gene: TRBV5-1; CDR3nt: TGCGCCAGCAGCGAGACTAGCGGTCACACAGATACGCAGTATTTT; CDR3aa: CASSETSGHTDTQYF
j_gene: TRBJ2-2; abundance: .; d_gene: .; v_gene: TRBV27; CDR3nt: TGTGCCAGCAGTTTAACCCTAGCCTCCGGCACCGGGGAGCTGTTTTTT; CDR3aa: CASSLTLASGTGELFF
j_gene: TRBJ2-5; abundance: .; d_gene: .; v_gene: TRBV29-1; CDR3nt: TGCAGCATGACCCAGGGGTCGGCGCAAGAGACCCAGTACTTC; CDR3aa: CSMTQGSAQETQYF
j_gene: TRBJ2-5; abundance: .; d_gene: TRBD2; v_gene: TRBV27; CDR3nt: TGTGCCAGCAGCCGCGGGAGCGGGAGGGCTTGGGAGACCCAGTACTTC; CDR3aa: CASSRGSGRAWETQYF
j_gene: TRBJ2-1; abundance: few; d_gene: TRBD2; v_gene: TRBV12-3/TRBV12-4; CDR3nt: TGTGCCAGCAGTGCTAGACTAGCGGGACAGGATGAGCAGTTCTTC; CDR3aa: CASSARLAGQDEQFF
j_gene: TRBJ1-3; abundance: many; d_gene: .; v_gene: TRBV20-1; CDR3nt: TGCAGTGCTAGACGGAGCGAAAACACCATATATTTT; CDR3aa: CSARRSENTIYF
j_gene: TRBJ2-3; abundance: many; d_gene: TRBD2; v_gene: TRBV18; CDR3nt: TGTGCCAGCTCACCATTAGCGGGGAGCACAGATACGCAGTATTTT; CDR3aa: CASSPLAGSTDTQYF
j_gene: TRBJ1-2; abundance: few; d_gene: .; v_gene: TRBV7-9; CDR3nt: TGTGCCAGCAGCTTAGGGGAAAGCGGGGATAACTATGGCTACACCTTC; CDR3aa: CASSLGESGDNYGYTF
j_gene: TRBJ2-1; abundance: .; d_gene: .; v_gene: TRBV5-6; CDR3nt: TGTGCCAGCAGCTTTAAGTCAGGGATAGGTACCTACAATGAGCAGTTCTTC; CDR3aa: CASSFKSGIGTYNEQFF
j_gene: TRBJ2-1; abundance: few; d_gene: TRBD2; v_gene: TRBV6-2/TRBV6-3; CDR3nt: TGTGCCAGCACCCCGGGGGGCTACAATGAGCAGTTCTTC; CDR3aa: CASTPGGYNEQFF